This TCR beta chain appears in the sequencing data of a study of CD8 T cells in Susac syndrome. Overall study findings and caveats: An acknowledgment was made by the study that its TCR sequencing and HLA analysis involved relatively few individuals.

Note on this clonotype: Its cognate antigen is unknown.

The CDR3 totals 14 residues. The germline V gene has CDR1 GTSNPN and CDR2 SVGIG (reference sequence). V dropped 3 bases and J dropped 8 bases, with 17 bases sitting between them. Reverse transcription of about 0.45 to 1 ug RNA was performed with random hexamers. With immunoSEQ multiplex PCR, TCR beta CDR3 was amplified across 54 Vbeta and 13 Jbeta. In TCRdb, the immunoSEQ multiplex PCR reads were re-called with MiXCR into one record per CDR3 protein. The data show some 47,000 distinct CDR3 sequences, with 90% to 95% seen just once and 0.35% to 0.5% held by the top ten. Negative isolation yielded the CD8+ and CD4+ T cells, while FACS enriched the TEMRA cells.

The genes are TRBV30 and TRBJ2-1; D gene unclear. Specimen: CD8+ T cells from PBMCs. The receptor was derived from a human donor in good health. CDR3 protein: CAWRWLEGIDEQFF. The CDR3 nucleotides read TGTGCCTGGAGGTGGCTAGAAGGCATCGATGAGCAGTTCTTC.